A selection of T cell receptor beta chains follows, all from one sample in a study of fetal regulatory T cell absence and autoimmunity. TCRdb's table, derived via immunoSEQ multiplex PCR, lists solely in-frame clones and lacks some. This table has approximately 46,000 clones, about 79% appearing once. The sample was cord blood. The receptors were sampled from a newborn boy with IPEX syndrome. Each CDR3 is given with its conserved first and last residue. The D gene is left open where the match is weak. The size field is filled for only some rows; it gives once, few, many or a size class.

V: TRBV7-9
D: -
J: TRBJ2-7
size: few
CDR3: CASSLAGSSYEQYF
DNA: TGTGCCAGCAGCTTAGCAGGCAGCTCCTACGAGCAGTACTTC

V: TRBV5-1
D: -
J: TRBJ2-2
size: -
CDR3: CASSLMGIGTGELFF
DNA: TGCGCCAGCAGCTTGATGGGGATAGGCACCGGGGAGCTGTTTTTT

V: TRBV19
D: TRBD1
J: TRBJ1-3
size: -
CDR3: CASSISARGASGNTIYF
DNA: TGTGCCAGTAGTATATCCGCCAGGGGGGCCTCTGGAAACACCATATATTTT

V: TRBV6-5
D: -
J: TRBJ1-6
size: -
CDR3: CASSGGQYNSPLHF
DNA: TGTGCCAGCAGTGGGGGCCAGTATAATTCACCCCTCCACTTT

V: TRBV5-1
D: -
J: TRBJ1-1
size: -
CDR3: CASSLVAGMDTEAFF
DNA: TGCGCCAGCAGCTTGGTCGCGGGGATGGACACTGAAGCTTTCTTT

V: TRBV6-1
D: TRBD1
J: TRBJ2-2
size: -
CDR3: CASSEFGTAGELFF
DNA: TGTGCCAGCAGTGAATTTGGGACAGCCGGGGAGCTGTTTTTT

V: TRBV5-1
D: -
J: TRBJ2-7
size: -
CDR3: CASSDTYEQYF
DNA: TGCGCCAGCAGCGACACCTACGAGCAGTACTTC

V: TRBV4-3
D: TRBD1
J: TRBJ1-2
size: -
CDR3: CASSQYRGLDGYTF
DNA: TGCGCCAGCAGCCAATACAGGGGGTTAGATGGCTACACCTTC

V: TRBV7-2
D: -
J: TRBJ1-2
size: -
CDR3: CASSLAGGYGYTF
DNA: TGTGCCAGCAGCTTAGCAGGGGGCTATGGCTACACCTTC

V: TRBV30
D: TRBD2
J: TRBJ2-1
size: -
CDR3: CAWSVLAGYNEQFF
DNA: TGTGCCTGGAGTGTACTAGCGGGGTACAATGAGCAGTTCTTC

V: TRBV7-8
D: -
J: TRBJ2-5
size: -
CDR3: CASSKPWETQYF
DNA: TGTGCCAGCAGCAAGCCGTGGGAGACCCAGTACTTC

V: TRBV6-6
D: TRBD2
J: TRBJ2-5
size: -
CDR3: CASSPLAGEETQYF
DNA: TGTGCCAGCAGTCCCCTAGCGGGAGAAGAGACCCAGTACTTC

V: TRBV7-9
D: TRBD2
J: TRBJ2-7
size: -
CDR3: CASSIEGGRAYEQYF
DNA: TGTGCCAGCAGCATTGAGGGCGGGAGGGCCTACGAGCAGTACTTC

V: TRBV4-3
D: TRBD2
J: TRBJ2-5
size: -
CDR3: CASSQDIGGSKTQYF
DNA: TGCGCCAGCAGCCAAGATATCGGGGGGAGTAAGACCCAGTACTTC

V: TRBV27
D: -
J: TRBJ1-1
size: -
CDR3: CASSVGGTNTEAFF
DNA: TGTGCCAGCAGTGTTGGGGGCACGAACACTGAAGCTTTCTTT

V: TRBV20-1
D: -
J: TRBJ1-1
size: few
CDR3: CSAPGSTEAFF
DNA: TGCAGTGCCCCAGGGAGCACTGAAGCTTTCTTT

V: TRBV25-1
D: -
J: TRBJ2-5
size: -
CDR3: CASSESSTETQYF
DNA: TGTGCCAGCAGTGAAAGCAGTACAGAGACCCAGTACTTC

V: TRBV27
D: TRBD1
J: TRBJ2-7
size: -
CDR3: CASSLRVPGQGKYEQYF
DNA: TGTGCCAGCAGCCTCAGGGTACCGGGACAGGGGAAGTACGAGCAGTACTTC

V: TRBV2
D: -
J: TRBJ1-2
size: -
CDR3: CASSEATGLLNYGYTF
DNA: TGTGCCAGCAGTGAAGCTACAGGACTGCTTAACTATGGCTACACCTTC

V: TRBV5-5
D: -
J: TRBJ1-2
size: -
CDR3: CASSLGSRPPYGYTF
DNA: TGTGCCAGCAGCTTAGGGTCGAGGCCCCCCTATGGCTACACCTTC

V: TRBV5-1
D: TRBD2
J: TRBJ2-5
size: -
CDR3: CASSLGLATQETQYF
DNA: TGCGCCAGCAGCTTGGGACTAGCGACCCAAGAGACCCAGTACTTC

V: TRBV5-5
D: TRBD2
J: TRBJ2-7
size: -
CDR3: CASTLLAGGSYEQYF
DNA: TGTGCCAGCACTCTACTAGCGGGGGGGTCCTACGAGCAGTACTTC

V: TRBV7-6
D: TRBD1
J: TRBJ2-1
size: once
CDR3: CASSSYTGAGYNEQFF
DNA: TGTGCCAGCAGCTCTTACACAGGGGCTGGGTACAATGAGCAGTTCTTC

V: TRBV5-1
D: -
J: TRBJ2-7
size: -
CDR3: CASSLGVSRGSYEQYF
DNA: TGCGCCAGCAGCCTCGGGGTTTCTCGGGGGTCCTACGAGCAGTACTTC

V: TRBV19
D: -
J: TRBJ2-7
size: few
CDR3: CASSQDRGGHEQYF
DNA: TGTGCCAGTAGTCAGGACAGAGGTGGTCACGAGCAGTACTTC

V: TRBV7-9
D: -
J: TRBJ2-7
size: few
CDR3: CASSLGLPSSYEQYF
DNA: TGTGCCAGCAGCCTTGGACTCCCTAGCTCCTACGAGCAGTACTTC

V: TRBV6-5
D: -
J: TRBJ2-3
size: -
CDR3: CASSYNRRTDTQYF
DNA: TGTGCCAGCAGTTACAACAGACGCACAGATACGCAGTATTTT

V: TRBV12-5
D: TRBD2
J: TRBJ2-7
size: -
CDR3: CASGLVQWGDYSYEQYF
DNA: TGTGCTAGTGGTTTGGTACAATGGGGGGACTATTCCTACGAGCAGTACTTC

V: TRBV6-6
D: -
J: TRBJ1-5
size: -
CDR3: CASSADRYAVQPQHF
DNA: TGTGCCAGCAGCGCGGACAGATATGCAGTTCAGCCCCAGCATTTT

V: TRBV7-9
D: TRBD2
J: TRBJ2-1
size: -
CDR3: CASSSSGLAIGNEQFF
DNA: TGTGCCAGCAGCTCCTCGGGACTAGCGATCGGAAATGAGCAGTTCTTC

V: TRBV27
D: -
J: TRBJ2-2
size: -
CDR3: CASLSPANTGELFF
DNA: TGTGCCAGCCTTTCGCCGGCGAACACCGGGGAGCTGTTTTTT

V: TRBV19
D: -
J: TRBJ2-1
size: -
CDR3: CASSISGEPYNEQFF
DNA: TGTGCCAGTAGTATCTCGGGAGAGCCCTACAATGAGCAGTTCTTC

V: TRBV29-1
D: TRBD1
J: TRBJ1-4
size: -
CDR3: CSVGQGENEKLFF
DNA: TGCAGCGTTGGACAGGGAGAGAATGAAAAACTGTTTTTT